This passage covers 24 T cell receptor beta chains from one sample sequenced in a study of shared clonotypes between healthy human individuals. Only in-frame clones appear in the TCRdb table, and some are missing; sequencing was by immunoSEQ multiplex PCR. The sample has about 1 million clones, around 74% seen once. The specimen was memory CD4+ T cells sorted from blood. Regarding subset: CD45RA-negative fraction. These receptors all come from a man younger than 30 in good health.

This clone was detected a few times. J is TRBJ2-2 and V is TRBV30; the D gene is possibly TRBD2 (7 bases). V was shortened by 4 bases and J by 5 bases, with 17 bases between the two germline ends. This CDR3 spans 15 amino acids. Germline CDR1 and CDR2: GTSNPN and SVGIG (reference sequence). The CDR3 DNA follows: TGTGCCTGGATCGCCGGAGGGGGAGGGACCGGGGAGCTGTTTTTT. Translated, it gives CAWIAGGGGTGELFF.

Points on this clone: A much larger clone is a single base away; this may be a read error. The chain employs TRBV11-1 and TRBJ2-5; D remains ambiguous. Germline V gives CDR1 SGHAT, CDR2 FQDESV (reference sequence). The germline V and J ends were trimmed by 3 bases and 0 bases, with 5 bases remaining between them. This CDR3 region has 13 residues. CDR3 residues: CASSLGYQETQYF. Here the CDR3 DNA reads TGTGCCAGCAGCTTGGGGTACCAAGAGACCCAGTACTTC.

The chain couples TRBV18 to TRBJ2-3; 7 bases match TRBD2. V was pared by 3 bases and J by 1 base, with 7 bases of the junction left unmatched. In germline, CDR1 is KGHSH, CDR2 LQKENI. This CDR3 is 16 amino acids long. The CDR3 nucleotides are TGTGCCAGCTCACCGGTCTTAGCGGGCGGCACAGATACGCAGTATTTT. Encoded protein: CASSPVLAGGTDTQYF.

The chain recombines TRBV5-4 with TRBJ2-1, with 9 bases fitting TRBD2. The germline V gene encodes CDR1 SGHNT and CDR2 YYREEE (reference sequence). J gave up 7 bases and V 4 bases, and 9 bases lay outside the gene matches. CDR3 length equals 15 residues. CDR3 nucleotide sequence: TGTGCCAGCAGCATATTAGCGGGAGTAGTAAATGAGCAGTTCTTC. It yields the protein CASSILAGVVNEQFF.

Worth noting for this clone: The same CDR3 arises from other DNA sequences in this sample as well. The chain uses TRBV7-8 and TRBJ2-1; D remains ambiguous. V was pared by 1 base and J by 6 bases, with 1 base between. The V gene's germline CDR1 is SGHVS and CDR2 FQNEAQ. The CDR3 length is 11 residues. The CDR3 coding sequence is TGTGCCAGCAGCTTAGTCAATGAGCAGTTCTTC. Translating gives CASSLVNEQFF.

This rearrangement joins TRBV30 to TRBJ1-2, with TRBD1 identical over 7 bases. The CDR3 contains 11 residues. Germline V CDR1 and CDR2: GTSNPN, SVGIG (reference sequence). With 2 bases clipped from V and 14 bases from J, the junction kept 8 bases outside the gene matches. As DNA, the CDR3 is TGTGCCTGGAGTTCCGACAGGGCGGGTACCTTC. Translation: CAWSSDRAGTF.

This chain uses TRBV5-1 with TRBJ2-5, with D possibly being TRBD1 (5 bases). V shed 3 bases and J shed 5 bases, with 14 bases lying between them. Germline-derived CDR1 and CDR2 are SGHRS and YFSETQ. This CDR3 region has 14 residues. CDR3 residues: CASSSRLGVETQYF. The CDR3 nucleotides read TGCGCCAGCAGCTCCCGGCTAGGGGTCGAGACCCAGTACTTC.

The rearrangement joins TRBV5-1 to TRBJ2-3; D gene ambiguous. The CDR3 has 14 amino acids. Germline V gene lookup returns CDR1 SGHRS and CDR2 YFSETQ. Trimming shortened V by 7 bases and J by 2 bases, and 14 bases separated the two germline ends. CDR3 in amino acids: CASSPHPDTDTQYF. DNA for the CDR3: TGCGCCAGCTCCCCACACCCGGACACAGATACGCAGTATTTT.

The chain employs TRBV11-3 and TRBJ2-3; the D gene is possibly TRBD2 (6 bases). Germline lookup yields CDR1 SGHNT and CDR2 YENEEA. The CDR3 covers 14 residues. The V gene lost 2 bases and the J gene lost 4 bases, with 10 bases spanning the gap. The CDR3 loop is CASSLHGSADTQYF. CDR3 nucleotide sequence: TGTGCCAGCAGCTTACACGGGAGCGCAGATACGCAGTATTTT.

The rearrangement links TRBV6-1 to TRBJ1-2, with 8 bases that match TRBD1. The CDR3 is 15 amino acids. With V trimmed by 7 bases and J by 4 bases, 11 bases remained unmatched. Germline CDR1 reads MNHNS; CDR2 reads SASEGT. The DNA for the CDR3 is TGTGCCAGCATCCGTGGGACAGGTGGTCTCTATGGCTACACCTTC. Translation: CASIRGTGGLYGYTF.

This chain joins TRBV5-5 and TRBJ2-7; TRBD2 might be the D (6 bases). The germline gives CDR1 SGHKS, CDR2 YYEKEE (reference sequence). This CDR3 contains 17 residues. Trimming left V 4 bases short and J 1 base short, with 21 bases between. CDR3 DNA sequence: TGTGCCAGCAGCCCGTGGGTAGGAGGGAGAGTTTCCTACGAGCAGTACTTC. Translation: CASSPWVGGRVSYEQYF.

This clone was detected only once. The DNA of the CDR3 is TGTGCCAGTAGTCCGTCTGCCGACAGGAGGTCACCCCTCCACTTT. Translating gives CASSPSADRRSPLHF. The chain combines TRBV19 with TRBJ1-6, with D possibly matching TRBD1 (6 bases). Germline values: CDR1 LNHDA, CDR2 SQIVND (reference sequence). The CDR3 has 15 residues. V was clipped by 5 bases and J by 10 bases, with 18 bases between them.

This clone was recorded many times. This rearrangement joins TRBV5-1 to TRBJ2-2; 8 bases fit TRBD1. V shed 1 base, J shed 1 base, and the junction held 3 bases outside the gene matches. This CDR3 has 16 amino acids. Germline CDR1 and CDR2: SGHRS and YFSETQ. The CDR3 DNA reads as TGCGCCAGCAGCTTGACCGGGACAGGGAACACCGGGGAGCTGTTTTTT. Translating gives CASSLTGTGNTGELFF.

This clone turned up a few times. The rearrangement joins TRBV5-1 to TRBJ2-2; tentative D call: TRBD1 (7 bases). This CDR3 has 16 residues. V was clipped by 2 bases and J by 4 bases, with 15 bases between them. Germline V gives CDR1 SGHRS, CDR2 YFSETQ. The CDR3 DNA reads TGCGCCAGCAGCTTACGCGGGACAGAGAGCACCGGGGAGCTGTTTTTT. This sequence encodes CASSLRGTESTGELFF.

V gene TRBV2 combines with J gene TRBJ2-4, with D possibly matching TRBD2 (6 bases). Per germline, CDR1 SNHLY and CDR2 FYNNEI. Trimming removed 3 bases from V and 2 bases from J, with 8 bases in between. The CDR3 covers 14 residues. CDR3 loop: CASSEAGPKNIQYF. CDR3 DNA: TGTGCCAGCAGTGAGGCGGGGCCCAAAAACATTCAGTACTTC.

For this clone: This specimen includes other DNA sequences encoding the same CDR3. V usage is TRBV6-1 and J usage is TRBJ1-6; no definite D call. Between the trimmed V and J ends, which lost 4 bases and 7 bases, there was a span of 8 bases. The CDR3 is 13 residues long. The germline V gene encodes CDR1 MNHNS and CDR2 SASEGT. CDR3: CASSGGGNSPLHF. The CDR3 DNA follows: TGTGCCAGCAGTGGCGGAGGGAATTCACCCCTCCACTTT.

The rearrangement uses TRBV7-8 and TRBJ1-5; possible D gene TRBD1, 6 bases. Germline CDR1 and CDR2: SGHVS and FQNEAQ. Trimming stripped 5 bases from V and 7 bases from J, with 15 bases between. The CDR3 runs to 14 residues. CDR3 in DNA: TGTGCCAGCAGCCCCAACCCTCAGGGGCAGCCCCAGCATTTT. Protein: CASSPNPQGQPQHF.

The chain employs TRBV7-9 and TRBJ1-6; 8 nucleotides agree with TRBD1. The length of the CDR3 is 15 residues. V shed 1 base and J 9 bases; nucleotides not matched to a gene: 5. Germline-derived CDR1 and CDR2 are SEHNR and FQNEAQ (reference sequence). CDR3 sequence reads: CASSLGDRLISPLHF. Written as DNA, the CDR3 is TGTGCCAGCAGCTTAGGGGACAGGTTAATTTCACCCCTCCACTTT.

The rearrangement links TRBV4-1 to TRBJ2-5; possibly TRBD1 or TRBD2 for D (5 bases each). The end of the DNA aligns better with TRBJ2-7, so the J call may be wrong. Germline V gene lookup returns CDR1 MGHRA and CDR2 YSYEKL. CDR3 length: 16 residues. CDR3 loop: CASSQVVGTSSYEQYF. CDR3 DNA: TGCGCCAGCAGCCAAGTCGTAGGGACCTCCTCCTACGAGCAGTACTTC.

The genes are TRBV5-1 and TRBJ2-2, with 10 positions matching TRBD1. Germline CDR1 is SGHRS and CDR2 is YFSETQ. The CDR3 is 15 amino acids. V lost 4 bases to trimming and J lost 7 bases; unmatched junction nucleotides: 7. DNA for the CDR3: TGCGCCAGCAGCCCGGGACAGGGGAAGGGCGGGGAGCTGTTTTTT. It codes for CASSPGQGKGGELFF. The entire variable domain, with the rest obtained from reference TRBV5-1 and TRBJ2-2, is as follows: KAGVTQTPRYLIKTRGQQVTLSCSPISGHRSVSWYQQTPGQGLQFLFEYFSETQRNKGNFPGRFSGRQFSNSRSEMNVSTLELGDSALYLCASSPGQGKGGELFFGEGSRLTVL.

The rearrangement uses TRBV9 and TRBJ2-5; D possibly matches TRBD1 or TRBD2 (6 bases each). The CDR3 is made up of 15 amino acids. The germline V gene encodes CDR1 SGDLS and CDR2 YYNGEE. V lost 3 bases, J lost 1 base, and 13 bases lay in between. DNA for the CDR3: TGTGCCAGCAGCGCCCCACAGGGAGGCCAAGAGACCCAGTACTTC. This translates into CASSAPQGGQETQYF.

The chain combines TRBV30 with TRBJ2-7, with TRBD2 matching over 14 bases. The V and J ends lost 5 bases and 2 bases, in that order; junction bases with no gene match: 8. CDR1 is GTSNPN, CDR2 SVGIG, per germline (reference sequence). The CDR3 length is 16 residues. The CDR3 is CAWGSPGLAGAYEQYF. The CDR3 DNA is TGTGCCTGGGGGTCTCCGGGACTAGCGGGGGCCTACGAGCAGTACTTC.

V usage is TRBV7-3 and J usage is TRBJ2-3, with 8 bases identical to TRBD1. With 2 bases clipped from V and 5 bases from J, the junction kept 6 bases outside the gene matches. The CDR3 runs to 15 residues. Germline V CDR1 and CDR2: SGHTA, FQGTGA. DNA for the CDR3: TGTGCCAGCAGCTTAGGGGACAGGACCCGAGATACGCAGTATTTT. Its translation: CASSLGDRTRDTQYF. Full variable domain (outside the CDR3, taken from reference TRBV7-3 and TRBJ2-3): GAGVSQTPSNKVTEKGKYVELRCDPISGHTALYWYRQSLGQGPEFLIYFQGTGAADDSGLPNDRFFAVRPEGSVSTLKIQRTERGDSAVYLCASSLGDRTRDTQYFGPGTRLTVL.

This clone showed up just a few times. The V and J genes are TRBV9 and TRBJ1-5; a weak D match, TRBD1 (6 bases). The germline V gene has CDR1 SGDLS and CDR2 YYNGEE. The CDR3 has 15 amino acids. V was cut by 3 bases and J by 4 bases, with 14 bases left in between. CDR3 DNA sequence: TGTGCCAGCAGCGAGACAGGTCACCTTAATCAGCCCCAGCATTTT. As protein: CASSETGHLNQPQHF.